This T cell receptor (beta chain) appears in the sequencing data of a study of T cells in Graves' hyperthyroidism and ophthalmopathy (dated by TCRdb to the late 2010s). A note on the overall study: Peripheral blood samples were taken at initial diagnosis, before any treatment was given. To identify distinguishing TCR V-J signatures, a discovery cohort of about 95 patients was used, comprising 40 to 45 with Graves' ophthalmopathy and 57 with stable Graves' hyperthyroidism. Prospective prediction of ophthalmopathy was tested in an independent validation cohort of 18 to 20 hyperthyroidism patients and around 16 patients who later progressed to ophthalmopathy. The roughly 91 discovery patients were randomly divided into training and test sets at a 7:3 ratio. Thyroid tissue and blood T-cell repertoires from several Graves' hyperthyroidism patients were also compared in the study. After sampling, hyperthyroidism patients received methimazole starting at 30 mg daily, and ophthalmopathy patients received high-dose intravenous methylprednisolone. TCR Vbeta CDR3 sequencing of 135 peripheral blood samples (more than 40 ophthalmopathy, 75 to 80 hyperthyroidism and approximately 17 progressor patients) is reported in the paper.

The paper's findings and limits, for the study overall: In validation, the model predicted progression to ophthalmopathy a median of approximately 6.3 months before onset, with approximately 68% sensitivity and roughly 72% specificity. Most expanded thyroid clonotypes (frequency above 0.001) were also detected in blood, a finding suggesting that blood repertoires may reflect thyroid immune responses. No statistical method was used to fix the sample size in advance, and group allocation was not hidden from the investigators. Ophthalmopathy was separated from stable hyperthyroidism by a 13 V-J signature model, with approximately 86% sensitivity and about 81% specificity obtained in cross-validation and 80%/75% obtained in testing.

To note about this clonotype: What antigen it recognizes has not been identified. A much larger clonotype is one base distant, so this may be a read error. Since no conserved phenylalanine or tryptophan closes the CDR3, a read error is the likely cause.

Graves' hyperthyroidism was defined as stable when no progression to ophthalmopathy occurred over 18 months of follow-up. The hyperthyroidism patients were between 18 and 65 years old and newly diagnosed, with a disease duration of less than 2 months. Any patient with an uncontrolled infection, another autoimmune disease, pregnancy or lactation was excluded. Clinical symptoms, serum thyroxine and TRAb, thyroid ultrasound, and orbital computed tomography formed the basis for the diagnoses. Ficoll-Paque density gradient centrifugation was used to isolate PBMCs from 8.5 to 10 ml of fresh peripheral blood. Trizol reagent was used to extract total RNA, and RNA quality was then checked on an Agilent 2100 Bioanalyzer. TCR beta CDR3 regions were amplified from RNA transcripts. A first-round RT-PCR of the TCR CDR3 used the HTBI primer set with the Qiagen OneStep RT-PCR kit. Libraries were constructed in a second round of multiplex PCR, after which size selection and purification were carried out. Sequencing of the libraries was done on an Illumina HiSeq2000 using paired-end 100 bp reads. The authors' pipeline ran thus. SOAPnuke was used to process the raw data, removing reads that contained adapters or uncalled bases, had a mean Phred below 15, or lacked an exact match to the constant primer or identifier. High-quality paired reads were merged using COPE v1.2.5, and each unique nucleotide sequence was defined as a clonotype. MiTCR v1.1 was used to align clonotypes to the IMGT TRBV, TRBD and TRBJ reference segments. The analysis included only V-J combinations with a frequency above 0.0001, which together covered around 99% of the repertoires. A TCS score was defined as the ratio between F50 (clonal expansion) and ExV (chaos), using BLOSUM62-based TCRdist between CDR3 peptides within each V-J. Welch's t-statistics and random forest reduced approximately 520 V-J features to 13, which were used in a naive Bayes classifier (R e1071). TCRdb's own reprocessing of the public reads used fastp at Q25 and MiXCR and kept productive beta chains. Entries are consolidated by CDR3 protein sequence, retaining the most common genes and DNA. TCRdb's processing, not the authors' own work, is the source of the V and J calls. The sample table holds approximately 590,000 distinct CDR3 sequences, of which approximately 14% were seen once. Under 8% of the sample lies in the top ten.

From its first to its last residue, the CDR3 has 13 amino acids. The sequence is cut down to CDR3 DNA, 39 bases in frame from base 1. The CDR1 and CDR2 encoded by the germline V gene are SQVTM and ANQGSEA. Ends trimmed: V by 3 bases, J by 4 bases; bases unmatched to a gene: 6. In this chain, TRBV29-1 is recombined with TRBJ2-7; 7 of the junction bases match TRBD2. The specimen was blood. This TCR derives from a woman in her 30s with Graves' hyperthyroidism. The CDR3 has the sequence CSVEAGAPYEQYL. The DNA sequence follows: TGCAGCGTTGAGGCGGGAGCACCATACGAGCAGTACCTC.